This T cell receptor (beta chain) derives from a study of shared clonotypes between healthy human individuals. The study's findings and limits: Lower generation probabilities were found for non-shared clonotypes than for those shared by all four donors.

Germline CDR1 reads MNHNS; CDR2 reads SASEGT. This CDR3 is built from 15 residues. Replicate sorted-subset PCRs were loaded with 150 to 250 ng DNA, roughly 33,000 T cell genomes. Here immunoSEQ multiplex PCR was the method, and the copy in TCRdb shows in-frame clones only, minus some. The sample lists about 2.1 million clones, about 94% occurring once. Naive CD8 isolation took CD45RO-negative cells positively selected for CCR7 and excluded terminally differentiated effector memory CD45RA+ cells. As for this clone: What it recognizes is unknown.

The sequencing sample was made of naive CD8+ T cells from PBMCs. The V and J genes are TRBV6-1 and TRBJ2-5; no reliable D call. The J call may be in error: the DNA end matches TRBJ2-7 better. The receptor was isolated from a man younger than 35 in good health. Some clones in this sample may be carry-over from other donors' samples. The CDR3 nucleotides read TGTGCCAGCAGTCCCAAAGGGATTTATAGCTACGAGCAGTACTTC. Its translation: CASSPKGIYSYEQYF.